One and the same sample provided the 20 T cell receptor beta chains below, sequenced in a study of beta chain features in type 1 diabetes (dated by TCRdb to the late 2010s). Libraries came from the immunoSEQ multiplex PCR assay. The entire isolated RNA was reverse transcribed using the High Capacity cDNA Reverse Transcription Kit, and thus expressed TCRB transcripts were sequenced. Sourced from immuneACCESS, this table was stored by TCRdb with only in-frame sequences that have V and J called. A share of the clones is absent; for the studies checked, an unresolved V gene accounts for under half, and the remainder has no known explanation. The sample table lists 450,000 to 550,000 clones, 30% of them with a count of one. Together, the top ten hold around 0.065% of the sample. Sequencing was carried out using naive CD4+ T cells from blood. The sample's cell subset or site label, in plain terms: true naive CD4+ T cells. The receptors were sampled from a man aged 18 to 29 in good health.

The genes are TRBV7-2 and TRBJ2-7; D remains ambiguous. Per the germline V gene, CDR1 is SGHTA and CDR2 is FQGNSA. The CDR3 sequence is 15 residues long. Trimming stripped 5 bases from V and 3 bases from J, with 17 bases between. The CDR3 region has the DNA TGTGCCAGCAGCGTCGATCGGAGCTGGGTCTACGAGCAGTACTTC. Its translation is CASSVDRSWVYEQYF.

This clone was seen more than once but under ten times. The chain uses TRBV4-3 and TRBJ2-5, with 7 bases lining up with TRBD2. V gave up 2 bases and J gave up 1 base; unmatched junction bases: 1. The CDR3 contains 14 residues. CDR1 LGHNA and CDR2 YSLEER come from the germline V gene. CDR3 nucleotide sequence: TGCGCCAGCAGCCAAAGGACTAGCCAAGAGACCCAGTACTTC. Amino acid sequence: CASSQRTSQETQYF.

The rearrangement links TRBV20-1 to TRBJ2-1; D unclear. The V gene lost 2 bases and the J gene lost 5 bases, with 4 bases spanning the gap. Per germline, CDR1 DFQATT and CDR2 SNEGSKA (reference sequence). The CDR3 loop spans 11 amino acids. The CDR3 nucleotides read TGCAGTGCTAGACCCCACAATGAGCAGTTCTTC. It is translated as CSARPHNEQFF.

This clone was counted only a few times. The gene calls are TRBV7-9 and TRBJ2-3; D is undetermined. This CDR3 is 15 amino acids long. CDR1 and CDR2 (germline): SEHNR, FQNEAQ (reference sequence). Deletions cut 1 base from V and 4 bases from J, with 12 bases between. The CDR3 DNA follows: TGTGCCAGCAGCTTAGTGTTGGTCCTGCCAGATACGCAGTATTTT. Translated, it gives CASSLVLVLPDTQYF.

The chain carries TRBV11-2 and TRBJ2-7; 7 positions agree with TRBD2. CDR3 length: 14 residues. The V and J ends lost 7 bases and 7 bases, in that order; junction bases with no gene match: 13. Looked up from germline, CDR1 is SGHAT and CDR2 is FQNNGV. The CDR3 sequence is CASTQGRDYREQYF. The CDR3 DNA follows: TGTGCCAGCACCCAAGGCCGGGACTACCGGGAGCAGTACTTC. The whole variable domain, remainder taken from reference TRBV11-2 and TRBJ2-7, is EAGVAQSPRYKIIEKRQSVAFWCNPISGHATLYWYQQILGQGPKLLIQFQNNGVVDDSQLPKDRFSAERLKGVDSTLKIQPAKLEDSAVYLCASTQGRDYREQYFGPGTRLTVT.

The chain links TRBV30 to TRBJ2-1, with D uncertain. The CDR3 loop spans 12 amino acids. V was clipped by 4 bases and J by 7 bases, with 11 bases between them. Germline lookup yields CDR1 GTSNPN and CDR2 SVGIG (reference sequence). The CDR3 here is CAWNDRRNEQFF. The DNA of the CDR3 is TGTGCCTGGAATGATAGACGGAATGAGCAGTTCTTC.

This clone occurred a few times. This rearrangement joins TRBV6-5 to TRBJ2-7; perhaps TRBD1 as D (5 bases). This CDR3 is 13 amino acids long. CDR1 is MNHEY and CDR2 is SVGAGI in the germline V gene. Trimming pared 7 bases from V and 2 bases from J, leaving 12 bases between. The CDR3 DNA is TGTGCCAGCACAAGGGGCAGGGCCTACGAGCAGTACTTC. Amino acids: CASTRGRAYEQYF.

The table lists this clone with a few counts. This chain uses TRBV30 with TRBJ1-1; TRBD1 is a possible D gene (6 bases). This CDR3 contains 15 residues. The germline V gene has CDR1 GTSNPN and CDR2 SVGIG (reference sequence). Deletions cut 2 bases from V and 0 bases from J, with 13 bases between. This CDR3 is CAWSPPWTVNTEAFF. CDR3 DNA sequence: TGTGCCTGGAGTCCCCCCTGGACAGTGAACACTGAAGCTTTCTTT. The complete variable domain, with remaining parts taken from reference TRBV30 and TRBJ1-1, reads SQTIHQWPATLVQPVGSPLSLECTVEGTSNPNLYWYRQAAGRGLQLLFYSVGIGQISSEVPQNLSASRPQDRQFILSSKKLLLSDSGFYLCAWSPPWTVNTEAFFGQGTRLTVV.

The chain has TRBV21-1 and TRBJ2-7; the table's D gene call, TRBD1, was not cross checked with the DNA. TRBV21-1 is given as a pseudogene. The CDR3 consists of 12 residues. CDR3 DNA sequence: TGTGCCATCCCTCAGGGACACTCCGAGCAGTACTTC. Translating it yields CAIPQGHSEQYF.

This chain joins TRBV14 and TRBJ2-5; 7 positions match TRBD1. There are 12 residues in the CDR3. J was trimmed by 2 bases and V by 8 bases; bases with no gene match: 2. CDR1 SGHDN and CDR2 FVKESK come from the germline V gene. The CDR3 reads CASGTEQETQYF. CDR3 nucleotides: TGTGCCAGCGGGACAGAACAAGAGACCCAGTACTTC.

This sequence joins TRBV19 and TRBJ2-2; 8 nucleotides match TRBD1. Germline CDR1 LNHDA, CDR2 SQIVND (reference sequence). With 6 bases clipped from V and 4 bases from J, the junction kept 4 bases outside the gene matches. The CDR3 consists of 14 residues. DNA for the CDR3: TGTGCCAGTAGGACCGACAGGGGCACCGGGGAGCTGTTTTTT. Translated: CASRTDRGTGELFF.

The rearrangement uses TRBV29-1 and TRBJ1-2; D remains unclear. With 0 bases removed from V and 10 bases from J, the gap between germline ends came to 12 bases. Germline V gives CDR1 SQVTM, CDR2 ANQGSEA. This CDR3 region has 12 residues. The CDR3 bases are TGCAGCGTTGAAGAACGGCAGAAATACTACACCTTC. Translating gives CSVEERQKYYTF.

The V and J genes are TRBV2 and TRBJ1-1, with unresolved D. Deletions cut 3 bases from V and 0 bases from J, with 11 bases between. Germline V gives CDR1 SNHLY, CDR2 FYNNEI. The CDR3 runs 15 residues. CDR3 nucleotides: TGTGCCAGCAGTGAGGGTGCAGGTCTGAACACTGAAGCTTTCTTT. Amino acids: CASSEGAGLNTEAFF.

J is TRBJ2-1 and V is TRBV11-1; TRBD2 matches 8 bases. The V and J ends lost 1 base and 10 bases, in that order; junction bases with no gene match: 9. The CDR3 is made up of 15 amino acids. Germline assignment: CDR1 SGHAT and CDR2 FQDESV (reference sequence). CDR3 bases: TGTGCCAGCAGCTTAGGACGGGAGGGCCTTGGAGAGCAGTTCTTC. This encodes CASSLGREGLGEQFF.

The chain links TRBV10-3 to TRBJ2-7, with a weak D call TRBD1 (6 bases). V was shortened by 6 bases and J by 4 bases, with 13 bases between the two germline ends. CDR1 is ENHRY, CDR2 SYGVKD, per germline. CDR3 length: 13 residues. The CDR3 nucleotides read TGTGCCATCAGGGGGGCAGGGGTATACGAGCAGTACTTC. Translation gives CAIRGAGVYEQYF.

This rearrangement joins TRBV7-2 to TRBJ2-1; 13 nucleotides align to TRBD2. The germline CDR1 and CDR2 sequences are SGHTA and FQGNSA. Germline trimming cut 4 bases from V and 0 bases from J; bases unmatched to any gene: 6. There are 18 residues in the CDR3. The chain's CDR3 is CASSSGLAGMSSYNEQFF. For the CDR3, the DNA is TGTGCCAGCAGCTCGGGACTAGCGGGAATGAGCTCCTACAATGAGCAGTTCTTC.

The chain is built from TRBV25-1 and TRBJ2-1; TRBD2 might be the D (6 bases). The CDR3 runs 14 residues. Trimming left V 4 bases short and J 3 bases short, with 10 bases between. Germline V gene data show CDR1 as MGHDK and CDR2 as SYGVNS. CDR3 coding DNA: TGTGCCAGCAGTGGCCCGGGACTCTACAATGAGCAGTTCTTC. Protein sequence: CASSGPGLYNEQFF.

This clone appeared a few times. The chain combines TRBV29-1 with TRBJ2-3; D might be TRBD1 or TRBD2, each matching 5 bases. Trimming took off 4 bases at V and 0 bases at J, with 5 bases between the two ends. CDR1 is SQVTM and CDR2 is ANQGSEA in the germline V gene. The CDR3 contains 12 residues. Written as DNA, the CDR3 is TGCAGCGTTGGGGGGAGCACAGATACGCAGTATTTT. Its protein is CSVGGSTDTQYF.

V usage is TRBV9 and J usage is TRBJ2-2; D is perhaps TRBD2 (6 bases). The CDR3 has 14 amino acids. V lost 4 bases and J 4 bases, leaving 11 bases between the germline ends. Per germline, CDR1 SGDLS and CDR2 YYNGEE. CDR3 amino acids: CASSSRDFTGELFF. CDR3 DNA: TGTGCCAGCAGCTCCCGGGACTTCACCGGGGAGCTGTTTTTT.

This chain uses TRBV9 with TRBJ2-6, with a tentative D call TRBD2 (6 bases). Germline loops: CDR1 SGDLS, CDR2 YYNGEE. V was pared by 3 bases and J by 1 base, with 11 bases between. This CDR3 comprises 16 residues. The CDR3 here is CASSAGTPSGANVLTF. The CDR3 bases are TGTGCCAGCAGCGCGGGGACTCCTTCTGGGGCCAACGTCCTGACTTTC.